This T cell receptor (beta chain) was obtained from a study of cytomegalovirus exposure and HLA in healthy donors. As for the study in general: The approximately 110 validation repertoires were reported in a later analysis to have been generated on the same platform as the 666 first-cohort repertoires.

V shed 9 bases, J shed 0 bases, and the junction held 12 bases outside the gene matches. In germline, CDR1 is LNHDA, CDR2 SQIVND (reference sequence). The CDR3 covers 16 residues. Study results and limitations: First-cohort TCR clusters were later found to tend to co-occur in the roughly 130 validation repertoires.

The donors were part of the roughly 130-subject validation cohort, which stood apart from the approximately 700-subject first cohort. A note on this clone: Its antigen is not known.

Repertoires were generated with immunoSEQ multiplex PCR, while TCRdb's copy carries only in-frame clones and drops some. The sample shows under 150,000 clones, over 85% of them seen only once. The source is a young woman in good health and CMV-seronegative. V usage is TRBV19 and J usage is TRBJ2-3, with 7 positions matching TRBD2. The sequenced sample consisted of PBMCs. CDR3 amino acids: CASTPGGMGSTDTQYF. In nucleotides, the CDR3 is TGTGCCAGCACCCCCGGGGGGATGGGGAGCACAGATACGCAGTATTTT.